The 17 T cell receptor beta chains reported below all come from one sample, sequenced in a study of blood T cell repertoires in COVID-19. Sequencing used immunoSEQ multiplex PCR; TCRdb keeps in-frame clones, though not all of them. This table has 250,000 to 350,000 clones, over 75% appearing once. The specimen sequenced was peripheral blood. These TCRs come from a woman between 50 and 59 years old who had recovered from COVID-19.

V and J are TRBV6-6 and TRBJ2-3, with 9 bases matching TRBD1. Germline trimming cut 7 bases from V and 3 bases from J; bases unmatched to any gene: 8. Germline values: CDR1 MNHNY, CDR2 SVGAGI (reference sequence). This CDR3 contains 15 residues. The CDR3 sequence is CASKLSGTGTDTQYF. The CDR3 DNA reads TGTGCCAGCAAGCTGTCCGGGACAGGGACAGATACGCAGTATTTT.

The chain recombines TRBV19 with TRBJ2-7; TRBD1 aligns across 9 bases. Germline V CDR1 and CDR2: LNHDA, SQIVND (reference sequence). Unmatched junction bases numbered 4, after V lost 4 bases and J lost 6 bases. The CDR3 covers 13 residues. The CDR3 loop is CASSRDRASEQYF. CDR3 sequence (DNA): TGTGCCAGTAGTAGGGACAGGGCCTCCGAGCAGTACTTC.

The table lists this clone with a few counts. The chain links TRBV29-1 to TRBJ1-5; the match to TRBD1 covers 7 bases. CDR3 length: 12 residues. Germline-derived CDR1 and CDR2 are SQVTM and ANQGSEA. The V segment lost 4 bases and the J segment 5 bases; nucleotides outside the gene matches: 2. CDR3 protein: CSVAGTDQPQHF. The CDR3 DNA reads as TGCAGCGTTGCCGGGACAGATCAGCCCCAGCATTTT.

The CDR3 region is CSAYSSYEQYF. The CDR3 nucleotides are TGCAGTGCTTATAGTTCCTACGAGCAGTACTTC. This chain connects TRBV20-1 to TRBJ2-7; no definite D call. From germline, CDR1 is DFQATT and CDR2 SNEGSKA (reference sequence). CDR3 size: 11 residues. Trimming took off 5 bases at V and 1 base at J, with 6 bases between the two ends.

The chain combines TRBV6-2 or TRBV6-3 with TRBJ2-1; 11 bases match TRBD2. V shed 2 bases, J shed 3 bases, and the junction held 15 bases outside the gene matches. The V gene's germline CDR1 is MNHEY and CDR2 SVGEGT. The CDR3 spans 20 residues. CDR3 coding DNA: TGTGCCAGCAGTTACCCGGACCGTCAGCTAGCGGGGGGTTTCTACAATGAGCAGTTCTTC. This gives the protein CASSYPDRQLAGGFYNEQFF.

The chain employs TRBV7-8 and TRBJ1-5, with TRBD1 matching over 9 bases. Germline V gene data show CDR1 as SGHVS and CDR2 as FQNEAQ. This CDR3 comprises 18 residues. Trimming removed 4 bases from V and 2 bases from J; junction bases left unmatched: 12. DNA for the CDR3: TGTGCCAGCAGCTCAACACCGAGGACAGGGGTAGGCAATCAGCCCCAGCATTTT. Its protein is CASSSTPRTGVGNQPQHF. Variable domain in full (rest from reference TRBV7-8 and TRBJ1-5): GAGVSQSPRYKVAKRGQDVALRCDPISGHVSLFWYQQALGQGPEFLTYFQNEAQLDKSGLPSDRFFAERPEGSVSTLKIQRTQQEDSAVYLCASSSTPRTGVGNQPQHFGDGTRLSIL.

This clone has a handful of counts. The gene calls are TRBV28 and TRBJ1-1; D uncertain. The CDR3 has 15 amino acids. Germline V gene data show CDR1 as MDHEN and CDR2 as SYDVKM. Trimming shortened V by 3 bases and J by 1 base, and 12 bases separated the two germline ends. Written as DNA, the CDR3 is TGTGCCAGCAGTTTGGCGGGCTCGAGGAACACTGAAGCTTTCTTT. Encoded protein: CASSLAGSRNTEAFF.

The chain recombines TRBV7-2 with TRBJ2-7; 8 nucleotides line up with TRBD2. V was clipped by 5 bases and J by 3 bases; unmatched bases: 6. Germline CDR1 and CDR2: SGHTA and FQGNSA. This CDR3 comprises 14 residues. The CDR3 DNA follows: TGTGCCAGCAGCAACCCGGGGACTAGCTACGAGCAGTACTTC. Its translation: CASSNPGTSYEQYF.

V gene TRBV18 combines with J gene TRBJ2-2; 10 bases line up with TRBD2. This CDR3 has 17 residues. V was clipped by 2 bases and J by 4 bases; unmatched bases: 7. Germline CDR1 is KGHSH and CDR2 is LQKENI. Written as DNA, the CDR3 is TGTGCCAGCTCACCAATAGCGGGGGGCCACGGCACCGGGGAGCTGTTTTTT. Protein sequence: CASSPIAGGHGTGELFF.

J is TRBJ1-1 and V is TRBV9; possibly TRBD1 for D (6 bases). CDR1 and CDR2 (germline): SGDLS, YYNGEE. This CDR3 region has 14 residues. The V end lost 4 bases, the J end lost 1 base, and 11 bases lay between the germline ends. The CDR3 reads CASSLGGQNTEAFF. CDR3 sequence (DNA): TGTGCCAGCAGCCTAGGGGGACAGAACACTGAAGCTTTCTTT.

CDR3 protein: CASSLANTQDEQYF. The CDR3 DNA is TGTGCCAGCAGCTTAGCAAACACTCAGGACGAGCAGTACTTC. This chain connects TRBV7-8 to TRBJ2-7; D is unclear. This CDR3 has 14 amino acids. From germline, CDR1 is SGHVS and CDR2 FQNEAQ. The ends were cut back, 0 bases at V and 5 bases at J, with 11 bases in the middle.

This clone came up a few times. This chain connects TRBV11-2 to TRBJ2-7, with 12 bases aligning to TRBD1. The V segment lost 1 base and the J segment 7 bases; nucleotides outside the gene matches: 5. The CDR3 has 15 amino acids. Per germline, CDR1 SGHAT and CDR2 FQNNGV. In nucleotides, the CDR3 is TGTGCCAGCAGCTTAGTGGGACAGGGGGCTTGGGAGCAGTACTTC. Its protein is CASSLVGQGAWEQYF.

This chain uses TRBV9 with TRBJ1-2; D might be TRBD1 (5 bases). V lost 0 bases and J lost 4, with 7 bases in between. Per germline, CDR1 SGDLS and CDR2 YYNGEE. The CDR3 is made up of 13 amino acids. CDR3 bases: TGTGCCAGCAGCGTAGGACAGTCCTATGGCTACACCTTC. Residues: CASSVGQSYGYTF.

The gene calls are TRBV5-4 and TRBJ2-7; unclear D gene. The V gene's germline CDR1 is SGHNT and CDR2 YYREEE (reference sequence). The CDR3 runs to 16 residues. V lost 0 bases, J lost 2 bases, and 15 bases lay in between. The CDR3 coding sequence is TGTGCCAGCAGCTTGGGGCCCCGGGTACCCGCCTACGAGCAGTACTTC. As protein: CASSLGPRVPAYEQYF.

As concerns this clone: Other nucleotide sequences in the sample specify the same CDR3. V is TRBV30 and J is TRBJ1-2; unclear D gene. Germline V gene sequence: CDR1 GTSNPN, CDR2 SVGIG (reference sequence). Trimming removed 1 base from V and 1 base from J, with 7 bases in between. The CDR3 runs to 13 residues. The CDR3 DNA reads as TGTGCCTGGAGTGGAGGGTATAACTATGGCTACACCTTC. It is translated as CAWSGGYNYGYTF.

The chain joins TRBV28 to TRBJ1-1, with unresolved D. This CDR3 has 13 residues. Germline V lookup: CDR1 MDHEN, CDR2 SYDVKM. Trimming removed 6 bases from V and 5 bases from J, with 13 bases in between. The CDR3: CASSRPGRTEAFF. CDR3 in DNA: TGTGCCAGCAGCCGGCCCGGGAGGACTGAAGCTTTCTTT.

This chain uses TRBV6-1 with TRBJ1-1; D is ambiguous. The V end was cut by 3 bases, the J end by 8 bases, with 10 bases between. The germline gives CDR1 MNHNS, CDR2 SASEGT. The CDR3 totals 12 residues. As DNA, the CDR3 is TGTGCCAGCAGTGAGGTGGGGAGCGAAGCTTTCTTT. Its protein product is CASSEVGSEAFF.